This T cell receptor (beta chain) came from a study of CD8 T cells in ankylosing spondylitis. Study observations and caveats: Typical of ankylosing spondylitis blood, it appeared, was a TCR beta motif of roughly eight highly homologous variants.

This clonotype appeared a few times. Its antigen remains unidentified. Construction of TCR beta libraries was performed using quantitative 5'-RACE with molecular barcodes. TCRdb processed the 5' RACE reads anew with MiXCR; each CDR3 protein has one entry. The table has about 440,000 distinct CDR3 sequences, 15% to 20% seen once. Sequencing was done on a sample of blood, either unsorted or a sorted T cell fraction (not recorded which). This clonotype was sampled from a male donor with ankylosing spondylitis.

CDR3 nucleotides: TGTGCCAGCAGTGAAATAGGACGGACGTATGGCTACACCTTC. Encoded protein: CASSEIGRTYGYTF. V is TRBV2 and J is TRBJ1-2; D gene unclear. The CDR3 runs to 14 residues. Germline CDR1 SNHLY, CDR2 FYNNEI. Trimming took 2 bases from V and 5 from J, leaving 12 bases between them.